Shown below are 8 T cell receptor beta chains from a single sample sequenced in a study of beta chain features in type 1 diabetes. The sequenced template was cDNA made from the entire isolated RNA. Generated by immunoSEQ multiplex PCR, the TCRdb table keeps only in-frame clones and is missing some. The sample lists about 140,000 clones, less than 8.5% occurring once. Sample: central memory CD4+ T cells from blood. These TCRs come from a woman aged 30 to 39 in good health.

This clone appeared a few times. V and J are TRBV10-2 and TRBJ2-5, with 8 positions matching TRBD2. The J segment lost 4 bases and the V segment lost 6 bases, leaving 7 bases of the junction unmatched. From germline, CDR1 is WSHSY and CDR2 SAAADI. The CDR3 length is 14 residues. Here the CDR3 reads CASRPTGTRETQYF. DNA for the CDR3: TGCGCCAGCAGACCCACCGGGACTAGAGAGACCCAGTACTTC.

This clone was seen more than once but under ten times. The chain combines TRBV5-6 with TRBJ2-6; TRBD1 might be the D (6 bases). Trimming left V 2 bases short and J 4 bases short, with 16 bases between. Germline V gene lookup returns CDR1 SGHDT and CDR2 YYEEEE. This CDR3 has 17 residues. Here the CDR3 reads CASSLFTGNSGANVLTF. Written as DNA, the CDR3 is TGTGCCAGCAGCTTATTTACAGGGAATTCGGGGGCCAACGTCCTGACTTTC. The whole variable domain, filled in from reference TRBV5-6 and TRBJ2-6, reads DAGVTQSPTHLIKTRGQQVTLRCSPKSGHDTVSWYQQALGQGPQFIFQYYEEEERQRGNFPDRFSGHQFPNYSSELNVNALLLGDSALYLCASSLFTGNSGANVLTFGAGSRLTVL.

In its sample, this clone was seen a few times. The chain carries TRBV2 and TRBJ2-2; 10 bases are shared with TRBD2. With V trimmed by 4 bases and J by 4 bases, 3 bases remained unmatched. This CDR3 has 15 amino acids. Germline V gene sequence: CDR1 SNHLY, CDR2 FYNNEI. CDR3 coding DNA: TGTGCCAGCAGTGTAGCGGGAGGTTCCACCGGGGAGCTGTTTTTT. Amino acids: CASSVAGGSTGELFF. Supplemented by reference TRBV2 and TRBJ2-2, the full variable domain reads EPEVTQTPSHQVTQMGQEVILRCVPISNHLYFYWYRQILGQKVEFLVSFYNNEISEKSEIFDDQFSVERPDGSNFTLKIRSTKLEDSAMYFCASSVAGGSTGELFFGEGSRLTVL.

At least ten counts were recorded for this clone. The rearrangement uses TRBV5-1 and TRBJ2-2; D not certain. Germline CDR1 reads SGHRS; CDR2 reads YFSETQ. CDR3 length equals 14 residues. The germline V and J ends were trimmed by 6 bases and 2 bases, with 11 bases remaining between them. The CDR3 region has the DNA TGCGCCAGCACTCCAGGCCCAAACACCGGGGAGCTGTTTTTT. Its translation: CASTPGPNTGELFF.

V usage is TRBV7-9 and J usage is TRBJ2-7; possible D gene TRBD1, 6 bases. V lost 5 bases and J 2 bases, leaving 13 bases between the germline ends. This CDR3 is 14 amino acids long. CDR1 and CDR2 (germline): SEHNR, FQNEAQ (reference sequence). The CDR3 nucleotides read TGTGCCAGCAGCCCCAGACAGGAGACCTACGAGCAGTACTTC. Translating gives CASSPRQETYEQYF.

This chain uses TRBV6-5 with TRBJ1-2; TRBD1 agrees at 7 bases. Germline loops: CDR1 MNHEY, CDR2 SVGAGI. Trimming cost V 4 bases and J 2 bases; bases outside gene matches: 7. This CDR3 region has 15 residues. CDR3 DNA: TGTGCCAGCAGTTCAGGGGGTGGTGGAAACTATGGCTACACCTTC. Its translation: CASSSGGGGNYGYTF.

This clone has only a few counts. The chain joins TRBV7-6 to TRBJ2-1; 7 bases line up with TRBD1. Unmatched junction bases numbered 18, after V lost 5 bases and J lost 5 bases. CDR3 size: 18 residues. Germline V gene lookup returns CDR1 SGHVS and CDR2 FNYEAQ. Written as DNA, the CDR3 is TGTGCCAGCAGCCCGAAGCCCTTAACAGGGGTAGGAAACAATGAGCAGTTCTTC. Protein: CASSPKPLTGVGNNEQFF.

The J gene is TRBJ1-2, the V gene TRBV30; 7 bases agree with TRBD1. V lost 0 bases and J lost 8; bases outside the gene matches: 9. The CDR3 covers 14 residues. From germline, CDR1 is GTSNPN and CDR2 SVGIG (reference sequence). This chain's CDR3 is CAWSVQGKVFGYTF. CDR3 bases: TGTGCCTGGAGTGTACAGGGGAAGGTTTTCGGCTACACCTTC.